This record concerns one TCR beta chain sequence. The data stem from a study of blood T cell repertoires in COVID-19. The CDR3 is 14 amino acids. Trimming took 0 bases from V and 0 from J, leaving 6 bases between them. The germline gives CDR1 SGDLS, CDR2 YYNGEE. Method: immunoSEQ multiplex PCR; TCRdb's copy keeps in-frame clones and lacks some. The data show 210,000 or so clones, 75% to 90% seen once. The sequence derives from a woman in her thirties or forties with acute or convalescent COVID-19. This sequence joins TRBV9 and TRBJ1-1; no definite D call. Sequenced input: peripheral blood. The chain's CDR3 is CASSVGTLNTEAFF. In DNA form, the CDR3 reads TGTGCCAGCAGCGTAGGGACTTTGAACACTGAAGCTTTCTTT.